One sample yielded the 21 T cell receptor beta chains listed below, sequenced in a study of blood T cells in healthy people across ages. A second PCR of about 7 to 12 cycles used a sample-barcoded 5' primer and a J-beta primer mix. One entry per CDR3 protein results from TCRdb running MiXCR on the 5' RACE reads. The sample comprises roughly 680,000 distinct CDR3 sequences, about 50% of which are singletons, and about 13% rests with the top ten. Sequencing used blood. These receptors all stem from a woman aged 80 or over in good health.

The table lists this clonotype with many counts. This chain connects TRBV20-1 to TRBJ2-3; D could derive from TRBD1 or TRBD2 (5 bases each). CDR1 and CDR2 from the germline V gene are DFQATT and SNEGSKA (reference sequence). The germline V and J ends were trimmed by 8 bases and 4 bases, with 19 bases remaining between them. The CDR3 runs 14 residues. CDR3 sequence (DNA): TGCAGTCCGGGTTGGGGGAATTCCGCAGATACGCAGTATTTT. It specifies CSPGWGNSADTQYF.

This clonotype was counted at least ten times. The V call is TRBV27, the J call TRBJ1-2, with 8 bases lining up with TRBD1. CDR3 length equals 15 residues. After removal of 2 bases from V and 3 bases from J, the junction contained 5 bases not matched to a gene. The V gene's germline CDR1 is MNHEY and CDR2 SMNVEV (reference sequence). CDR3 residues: CASSLAQGADYGYTF. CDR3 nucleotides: TGTGCCAGCAGTTTAGCCCAGGGGGCAGACTATGGCTACACCTTC.

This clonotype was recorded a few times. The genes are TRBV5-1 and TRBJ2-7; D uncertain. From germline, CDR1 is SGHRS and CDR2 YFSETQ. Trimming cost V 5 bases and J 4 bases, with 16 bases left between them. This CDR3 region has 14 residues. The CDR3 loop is CASSTPRHLYEQYF. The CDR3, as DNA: TGCGCCAGCAGTACTCCTCGCCACCTATACGAGCAGTACTTC.

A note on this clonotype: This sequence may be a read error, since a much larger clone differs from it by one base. CDR3 nucleotides: TGTGCCGGCAGTGAAGCAGGATCTAGCACAGATACGCAGTATTTT. Protein sequence: CAGSEAGSSTDTQYF. The rearrangement joins TRBV2 to TRBJ2-3; D is ambiguous. Germline V gene lookup returns CDR1 SNHLY and CDR2 FYNNEI. This CDR3 region has 15 residues.

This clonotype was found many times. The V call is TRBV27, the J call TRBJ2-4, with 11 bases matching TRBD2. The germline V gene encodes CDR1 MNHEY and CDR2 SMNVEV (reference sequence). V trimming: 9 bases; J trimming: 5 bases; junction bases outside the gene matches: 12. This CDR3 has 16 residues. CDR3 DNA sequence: TGTGCCAGTGGACTAGCGGGTGGAGTGGAGGAAAACATTCAGTACTTC. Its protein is CASGLAGGVEENIQYF.

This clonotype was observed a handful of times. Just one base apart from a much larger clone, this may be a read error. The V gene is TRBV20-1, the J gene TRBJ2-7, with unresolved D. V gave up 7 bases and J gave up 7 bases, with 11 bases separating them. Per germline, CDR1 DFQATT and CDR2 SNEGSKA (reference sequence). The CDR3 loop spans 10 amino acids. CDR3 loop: CSVLGNEQYF. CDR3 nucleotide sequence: TGCAGTGTTTTGGGCAATGAGCAGTACTTC.

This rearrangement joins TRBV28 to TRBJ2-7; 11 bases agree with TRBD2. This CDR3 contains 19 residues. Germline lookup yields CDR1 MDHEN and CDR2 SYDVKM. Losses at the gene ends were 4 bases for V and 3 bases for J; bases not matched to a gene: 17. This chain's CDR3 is CASSSTGLGLAGGIYEQYF. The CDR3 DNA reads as TGTGCCAGCAGTTCGACAGGGCTAGGGCTAGCGGGAGGTATCTACGAGCAGTACTTC.

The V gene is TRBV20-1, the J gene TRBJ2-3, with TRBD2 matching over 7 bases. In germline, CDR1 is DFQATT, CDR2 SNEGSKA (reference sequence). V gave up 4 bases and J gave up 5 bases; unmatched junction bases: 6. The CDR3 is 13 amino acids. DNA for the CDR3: TGCAGTGCTATGGCGGGAGCGTTAGATACGCAGTATTTT. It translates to CSAMAGALDTQYF.

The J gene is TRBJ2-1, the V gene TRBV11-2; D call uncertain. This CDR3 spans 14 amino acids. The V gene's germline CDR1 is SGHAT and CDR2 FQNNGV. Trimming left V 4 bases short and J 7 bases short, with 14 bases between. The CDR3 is CASSYAPADNEQFF. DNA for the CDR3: TGTGCCAGCAGCTACGCGCCGGCGGATAATGAGCAGTTCTTC. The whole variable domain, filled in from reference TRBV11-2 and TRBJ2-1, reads EAGVAQSPRYKIIEKRQSVAFWCNPISGHATLYWYQQILGQGPKLLIQFQNNGVVDDSQLPKDRFSAERLKGVDSTLKIQPAKLEDSAVYLCASSYAPADNEQFFGPGTRLTVL.

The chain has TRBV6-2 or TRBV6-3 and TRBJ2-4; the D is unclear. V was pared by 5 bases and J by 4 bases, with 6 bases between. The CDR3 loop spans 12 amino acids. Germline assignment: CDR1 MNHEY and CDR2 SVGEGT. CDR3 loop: CASSDWKNIQYF. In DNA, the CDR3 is TGTGCCAGCAGTGACTGGAAAAACATTCAGTACTTC.

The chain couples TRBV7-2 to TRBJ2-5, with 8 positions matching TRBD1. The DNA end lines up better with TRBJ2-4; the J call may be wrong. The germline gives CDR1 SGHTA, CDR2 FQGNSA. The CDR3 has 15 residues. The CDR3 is CASSNPGGTKNIQYF. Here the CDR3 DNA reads TGTGCCAGCAGTAACCCAGGGGGCACCAAAAACATTCAGTACTTC.

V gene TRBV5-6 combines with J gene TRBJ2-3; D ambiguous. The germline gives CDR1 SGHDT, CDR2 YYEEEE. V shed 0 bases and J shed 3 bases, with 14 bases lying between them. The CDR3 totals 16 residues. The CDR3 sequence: CASSLDLQLGTDTQYF. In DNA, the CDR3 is TGTGCCAGCAGCTTGGATCTCCAGCTGGGGACAGATACGCAGTATTTT.

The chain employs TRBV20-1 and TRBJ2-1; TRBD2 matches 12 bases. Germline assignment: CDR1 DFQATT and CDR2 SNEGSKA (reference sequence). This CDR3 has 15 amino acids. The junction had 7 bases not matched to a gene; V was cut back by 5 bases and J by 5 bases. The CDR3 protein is CSAHLAGGPDNEQFF. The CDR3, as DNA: TGCAGTGCTCATCTAGCGGGAGGGCCCGACAATGAGCAGTTCTTC.

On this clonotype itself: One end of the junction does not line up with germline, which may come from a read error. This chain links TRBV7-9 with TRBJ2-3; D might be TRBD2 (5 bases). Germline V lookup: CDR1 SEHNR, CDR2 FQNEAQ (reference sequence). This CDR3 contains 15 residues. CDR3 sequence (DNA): TGTGCCAGCAGCTCAAATCTTCGGGGTACAGATGCGCAGTATTTT. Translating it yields CASSSNLRGTDAQYF.

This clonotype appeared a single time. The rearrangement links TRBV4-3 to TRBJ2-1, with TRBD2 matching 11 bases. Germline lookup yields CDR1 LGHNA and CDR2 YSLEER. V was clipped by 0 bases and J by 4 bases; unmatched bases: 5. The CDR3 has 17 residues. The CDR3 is CASSQDPGTSGYNEQFF. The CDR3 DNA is TGCGCCAGCAGCCAAGATCCCGGGACTAGCGGATACAATGAGCAGTTCTTC.

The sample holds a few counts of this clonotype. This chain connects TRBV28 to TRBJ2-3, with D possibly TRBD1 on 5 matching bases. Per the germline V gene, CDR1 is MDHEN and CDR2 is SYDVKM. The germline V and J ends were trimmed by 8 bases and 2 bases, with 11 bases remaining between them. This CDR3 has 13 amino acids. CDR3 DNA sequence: TGTGCCAGCGGGGCTCGCGACACAGATACGCAGTATTTT. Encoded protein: CASGARDTDTQYF.

The CDR3 loop reads CSGTSGAGDTQYF. The DNA of the CDR3 is TGCAGCGGGACTAGCGGGGCCGGGGATACGCAGTATTTT. The chain uses TRBV29-1 and TRBJ2-3; 12 bases align to TRBD2. After removal of 7 bases from V and 6 bases from J, the junction contained 5 bases not matched to a gene. CDR1 and CDR2 (germline): SQVTM, ANQGSEA. The CDR3 is 13 residues long.

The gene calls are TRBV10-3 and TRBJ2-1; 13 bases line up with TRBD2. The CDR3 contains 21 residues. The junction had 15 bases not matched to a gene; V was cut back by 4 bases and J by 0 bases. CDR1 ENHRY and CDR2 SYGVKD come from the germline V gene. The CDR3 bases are TGTGCCATCAGTGGACTGGGAAGGGGGACTAGCGGGACTAGCTCCTACAATGAGCAGTTCTTC. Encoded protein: CAISGLGRGTSGTSSYNEQFF.

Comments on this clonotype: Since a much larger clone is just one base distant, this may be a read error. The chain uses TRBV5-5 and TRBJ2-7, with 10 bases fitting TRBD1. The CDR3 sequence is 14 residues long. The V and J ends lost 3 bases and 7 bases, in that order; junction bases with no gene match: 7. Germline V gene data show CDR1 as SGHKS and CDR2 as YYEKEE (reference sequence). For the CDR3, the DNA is TGTGCCAGCAGCTCGGGACAGGGGAGGAATGAGCAGTACTTC. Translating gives CASSSGQGRNEQYF.

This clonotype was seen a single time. CDR3 sequence reads: CASSLTSIGRAREQYF. The DNA of the CDR3 is TGTGCCAGCAGCCTGACTTCCATAGGGAGGGCGCGGGAGCAGTACTTC. The chain links TRBV7-9 to TRBJ2-5; 7 bases map to TRBD2. CDR3 length: 16 residues. Germline loops: CDR1 SEHNR, CDR2 FQNEAQ (reference sequence). The V gene end was trimmed by 5 bases and the J gene end by 11 bases; junction bases not matched to a gene: 20.

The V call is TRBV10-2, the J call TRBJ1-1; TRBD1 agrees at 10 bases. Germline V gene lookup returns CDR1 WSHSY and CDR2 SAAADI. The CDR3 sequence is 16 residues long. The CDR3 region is CAVRMGQGRMNTEAFF. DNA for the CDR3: TGCGCAGTACGCATGGGACAGGGGAGGATGAACACTGAAGCTTTCTTT.